The 15 T cell receptor beta chains in this list originate from one sample, sequenced in a study of shared clonotypes between healthy human individuals. Measured with immunoSEQ multiplex PCR; TCRdb has only the in-frame clones, and not every one. This repertoire shows about 2.3 million clones, approximately 93% found once; its top ten account for about 0.39%. Sequenced input: naive CD4+ T cells from PBMCs. Subset reported: CD45RA+ positively selected. The receptor set was obtained from a young man in good health. Some clones in this sample may be carry-over from other donors' samples.

V and J are TRBV28 and TRBJ2-7, with TRBD1 matching 8 bases. V lost 3 bases, J lost 4 bases, and 14 bases stayed unmatched. The CDR3 has 17 amino acids. Germline CDR1 and CDR2: MDHEN and SYDVKM. In nucleotides, the CDR3 is TGTGCCAGCAGTTTCTTGGACAGGGTAACTAGCAGGTACGAGCAGTACTTC. Translation: CASSFLDRVTSRYEQYF.

This chain connects TRBV10-3 to TRBJ2-5; 9 bases map to TRBD2. There are 14 residues in the CDR3. CDR1 is ENHRY and CDR2 is SYGVKD in the germline V gene. V shed 6 bases, J shed 4 bases, and the junction held 6 bases outside the gene matches. CDR3 coding DNA: TGTGCCATCAGGCCTAGCGGGGCCTCAGAGACCCAGTACTTC. It translates to CAIRPSGASETQYF.

This chain uses TRBV5-1 with TRBJ2-6; D is unresolved. Germline V lookup: CDR1 SGHRS, CDR2 YFSETQ. The CDR3 runs 15 residues. V was shortened by 0 bases and J by 2 bases, with 6 bases between the two germline ends. CDR3 nucleotides: TGCGCCAGCAGCTTGGATGTTGCTGGGGCCAACGTCCTGACTTTC. This sequence encodes CASSLDVAGANVLTF.

The V call is TRBV6-6, the J call TRBJ2-7; D tentatively reads TRBD1 or TRBD2 (5 bases each). The CDR3 has 14 amino acids. Trimming took 0 bases from V and 6 from J, leaving 12 bases between them. CDR1 and CDR2 (germline): MNHNY, SVGAGI (reference sequence). The CDR3, as DNA: TGTGCCAGCAGTTACTCTGGGACGGAAACCGAGCAGTACTTC. Its protein is CASSYSGTETEQYF.

The rearrangement uses TRBV6-1 and TRBJ2-1, with 10 bases aligning to TRBD2. The CDR3 has 15 residues. CDR1 is MNHNS and CDR2 is SASEGT in the germline V gene. V gave up 10 bases and J gave up 9 bases; unmatched junction bases: 15. CDR3 in amino acids: CATRRPSGRVGEQFF. The DNA of the CDR3 is TGTGCCACCCGGAGACCCAGCGGGAGGGTTGGTGAGCAGTTCTTC.

The chain combines TRBV6-6 with TRBJ1-1; D is possibly TRBD1 (5 bases). This CDR3 has 13 residues. Germline CDR1 is MNHNY and CDR2 is SVGAGI (reference sequence). V lost 8 bases and J lost 3, with 13 bases in between. The DNA for the CDR3 is TGTGCCAGCGCCCCAGGGCAGTACACTGAAGCTTTCTTT. It translates to CASAPGQYTEAFF.

The chain combines TRBV5-1 with TRBJ2-1; unclear D gene. Germline values: CDR1 SGHRS, CDR2 YFSETQ. The CDR3 sequence is 15 residues long. The V end lost 2 bases, the J end lost 5 bases, and 14 bases lay between the germline ends. CDR3 sequence: CASSFDLQVNNEQFF. CDR3 in DNA: TGCGCCAGCAGCTTCGATCTGCAGGTAAACAATGAGCAGTTCTTC.

The gene calls are TRBV5-1 and TRBJ1-5; TRBD1 matches 7 bases. Trimming removed 4 bases from V and 3 bases from J; junction bases left unmatched: 7. The germline gives CDR1 SGHRS, CDR2 YFSETQ. CDR3 length equals 15 residues. Here the CDR3 DNA reads TGCGCCAGCAGCAGCAGACAGGGCCCCAATCAGCCCCAGCATTTT. Translation gives CASSSRQGPNQPQHF.

The chain uses TRBV28 and TRBJ2-2; TRBD1 matches 9 bases. This CDR3 has 15 amino acids. Unmatched junction bases numbered 8, after V lost 8 bases and J lost 4 bases. Germline CDR1 is MDHEN and CDR2 is SYDVKM. This chain's CDR3 is CASRTGGAGTGELFF. The CDR3 DNA reads as TGTGCCAGCCGAACAGGGGGCGCGGGCACCGGGGAGCTGTTTTTT.

The V gene is TRBV2, the J gene TRBJ2-1; D perhaps matches TRBD2 (6 bases). Looked up from germline, CDR1 is SNHLY and CDR2 is FYNNEI. This CDR3 comprises 11 residues. DNA for the CDR3: TGTGCAGGGACTGCCGGGGATGAGCAGTTCTTC. Protein: CAGTAGDEQFF.

The rearrangement uses TRBV28 and TRBJ1-1; tentatively, D is TRBD1 (5 bases). The CDR3 has 16 amino acids. In germline, CDR1 is MDHEN, CDR2 SYDVKM. V was trimmed by 7 bases and J by 3 bases, leaving 21 bases between them. CDR3 loop: CASIKRAGKVDTEAFF. The CDR3 nucleotides read TGTGCCAGCATTAAGAGGGCAGGGAAAGTGGACACTGAAGCTTTCTTT.

This chain uses TRBV14 with TRBJ2-5, with 8 bases fitting TRBD2. V lost 3 bases and J lost 4; bases outside the gene matches: 1. CDR3 length: 13 residues. Germline CDR1 SGHDN, CDR2 FVKESK. This chain's CDR3 is CASSQGLGETQYF. CDR3 sequence (DNA): TGTGCCAGCAGCCAGGGACTAGGAGAGACCCAGTACTTC. The full variable domain, completed using reference TRBV14 and TRBJ2-5, is EAGVTQFPSHSVIEKGQTVTLRCDPISGHDNLYWYRRVMGKEIKFLLHFVKESKQDESGMPNNRFLAERTGGTYSTLKVQPAELEDSGVYFCASSQGLGETQYFGPGTRLLVL.

The rearrangement links TRBV6-5 to TRBJ2-2; no definite D call. CDR1 is MNHEY and CDR2 is SVGAGI in the germline V gene. There are 15 residues in the CDR3. Trimming removed 6 bases from V and 7 bases from J, with 18 bases in between. This CDR3 is CASSPLSNIDGELFF. CDR3 nucleotide sequence: TGTGCCAGCAGCCCGCTCAGCAATATCGACGGGGAGCTGTTTTTT.

V and J are TRBV7-9 and TRBJ1-2; perhaps TRBD1 as D (6 bases). The CDR3 extends over 14 amino acids. With 5 bases removed from V and 5 bases from J, the gap between germline ends came to 15 bases. Germline V lookup: CDR1 SEHNR, CDR2 FQNEAQ (reference sequence). The DNA for the CDR3 is TGTGCCAGCAGCATAACGGGGGCTCAGTATGGCTACACCTTC. Its translation: CASSITGAQYGYTF.

The J gene is TRBJ2-7, the V gene TRBV29-1; TRBD2 aligns across 10 bases. V was clipped by 3 bases and J by 2 bases; unmatched bases: 4. Germline V gene sequence: CDR1 SQVTM, CDR2 ANQGSEA. This CDR3 has 14 amino acids. The CDR3 DNA is TGCAGCGTTGAGAGGCTAGCGGGAGCCTACGAGCAGTACTTC. Protein: CSVERLAGAYEQYF.